A single sample is the source of the 21 T cell receptor beta chains below, sequenced in a study of naive and memory T cell subsets. The beta constant-region primer was an equimolar mix of two oligonucleotides covering TRBC1 and TRBC2. Nested alpha and beta constant-region primers with the SP2 primer drove four PCR rounds on ligated cDNA. TCRdb fed the UMI-ligation and nested PCR reads into MiXCR, producing one record per CDR3 protein. In the table there are 15,000 or so distinct CDR3 sequences, roughly 8.7% of which are singletons. Source material: central memory CD8+ T cells from blood. The receptor set was obtained from a human donor in good health.

The rearrangement links TRBV7-9 to TRBJ1-2; D remains ambiguous. Germline V CDR1 and CDR2: SEHNR, FQNEAQ (reference sequence). Between the trimmed V and J ends, which lost 5 bases and 10 bases, there was a span of 14 bases. This CDR3 has 12 amino acids. The DNA for the CDR3 is TGTGCCAGCAGCCCTTGGGCGGAGGCCTACACCTTC. Its protein product is CASSPWAEAYTF.

The chain combines TRBV5-4 with TRBJ2-7; the D call may be TRBD1 or TRBD2 (5 bases each). The CDR3 covers 13 residues. From germline, CDR1 is SGHNT and CDR2 YYREEE (reference sequence). The V gene lost 4 bases and the J gene lost 6 bases, with 14 bases spanning the gap. The CDR3 coding sequence is TGTGCCAGCAGCCGGGGCCAATCCGCCGAGCAGTACTTC. It translates to CASSRGQSAEQYF.

Relative to its sample, this clonotype is medium-sized. The junction and the germline gene differ at one end; a read error may be behind it. CDR3 region: CASSEASGSSRDTQYF. The CDR3 region has the DNA TGTGCCAGCAGTGAAGCAAGCGGGAGTAGCAGAGATACGCAGTATTTT. The rearrangement joins TRBV6-1 to TRBJ2-3, with 8 bases lining up with TRBD2. The CDR3 spans 16 residues. CDR1 is MNHNS, CDR2 SASEGT, per germline.

Only a few counts were recorded for this clonotype. The rearrangement links TRBV19 to TRBJ2-6; 7 bases fit TRBD1. Looked up from germline, CDR1 is LNHDA and CDR2 is SQIVND (reference sequence). The CDR3 extends over 15 amino acids. V shed 5 bases, J shed 0 bases, and the junction held 1 base outside the gene matches. CDR3 protein: CASSGTVSGANVLTF. CDR3 in DNA: TGTGCCAGTAGTGGGACAGTCTCTGGGGCCAACGTCCTGACTTTC.

In this sample, this clonotype turned up many times. This chain connects TRBV30 to TRBJ1-1; TRBD1 might be the D (5 bases). With 6 bases removed from V and 1 base from J, the gap between germline ends came to 15 bases. Germline CDR1 GTSNPN, CDR2 SVGIG (reference sequence). CDR3 length: 14 residues. The CDR3: CACKPGTQNTEAFF. CDR3 DNA: TGTGCCTGTAAACCCGGGACCCAGAACACTGAAGCTTTCTTT.

V is TRBV6-2 or TRBV6-3 and J is TRBJ2-2; D remains ambiguous. V was trimmed by 4 bases and J by 4 bases, leaving 13 bases between them. This CDR3 region has 15 residues. CDR1 and CDR2 from the germline V gene are MNHEY and SVGEGT. CDR3 amino acids: CASSFECPGTGELFF. The CDR3 DNA sequence: TGTGCCAGCAGTTTCGAGTGCCCGGGCACCGGGGAGCTGTTTTTT.

The CDR3 nucleotides are TGTGCTCAGGGGGGTGTCAACACCGGGGAGCTGTTTTTT. It is translated as CAQGGVNTGELFF. V usage is TRBV15 and J usage is TRBJ2-2; a weak D match, TRBD1 (7 bases). In germline, CDR1 is LNHNV, CDR2 YYDKDF (reference sequence). This CDR3 is 13 amino acids long.

This clonotype was seen many times. This chain connects TRBV4-1 to TRBJ1-4; tentatively, D is TRBD1 (6 bases). Germline values: CDR1 MGHRA, CDR2 YSYEKL. The CDR3 runs to 15 residues. Trimming removed 4 bases from V and 4 bases from J, with 13 bases in between. The CDR3 region has the DNA TGCGCCAGCAGCCCCCTGGACAGAAATAATGAAAAACTGTTTTTT. Protein product: CASSPLDRNNEKLFF.

The chain links TRBV6-4 to TRBJ2-3; D remains unclear. V lost 6 bases, J lost 3 bases, and 10 bases lay in between. CDR3 length: 13 residues. The germline V gene encodes CDR1 MRHNA and CDR2 SNTAGT. The CDR3 DNA reads TGTGCCAGCAGCGCGGTGGAAACAGATACGCAGTATTTT. This translates into CASSAVETDTQYF.

CDR3 residues: CASIPGWETGTSAYNEQFF. DNA of the CDR3: TGTGCCAGCATCCCCGGGTGGGAGACCGGGACTAGCGCCTACAATGAGCAGTTCTTC. The chain recombines TRBV7-9 with TRBJ2-1; TRBD2 agrees at 10 bases. Germline V lookup: CDR1 SEHNR, CDR2 FQNEAQ (reference sequence). This CDR3 comprises 19 residues. Trimming at V came to 7 bases and at J to 2 bases, leaving 17 bases not matched to a gene. Based on the CDR3 plus reference TRBV7-9 and TRBJ2-1, the full variable domain is DTGVSQNPRHKITKRGQNVTFRCDPISEHNRLYWYRQTLGQGPEFLTYFQNEAQLEKSRLLSDRFSAERPKGSFSTLEIQRTEQGDSAMYLCASIPGWETGTSAYNEQFFGPGTRLTVL.

This sequence joins TRBV5-1 and TRBJ1-1; TRBD1 might be the D (6 bases). Germline V gene lookup returns CDR1 SGHRS and CDR2 YFSETQ. There are 11 residues in the CDR3. Trimming took off 2 bases at V and 7 bases at J, with 6 bases between the two ends. CDR3 loop: CASSFRGEAFF. CDR3 in DNA: TGCGCCAGCAGCTTCAGGGGTGAAGCTTTCTTT.

This rearrangement joins TRBV6-6 to TRBJ1-4; a possible D gene is TRBD1 (5 bases). Deletions cut 2 bases from V and 6 bases from J, with 16 bases between. Germline CDR1 MNHNY, CDR2 SVGAGI (reference sequence). The CDR3 runs to 16 residues. CDR3 sequence reads: CASSYPNSGVDEKLFF. CDR3 in DNA: TGTGCCAGCAGTTACCCGAATTCGGGGGTTGATGAAAAACTGTTTTTT.

This clonotype is labeled as medium-sized. The chain uses TRBV20-1 and TRBJ1-1; no definite D call. Germline V CDR1 and CDR2: DFQATT, SNEGSKA (reference sequence). V was clipped by 5 bases and J by 1 base, with 14 bases between them. The CDR3 totals 14 residues. CDR3 amino acids: CSAPMSGSNTEAFF. The CDR3 coding sequence is TGCAGTGCTCCCATGTCGGGTTCGAACACTGAAGCTTTCTTT.

This clonotype was seen just once. The rearrangement joins TRBV7-9 to TRBJ2-7, with D tentatively TRBD1 (5 bases). The V end lost 1 base, the J end lost 2 bases, and 12 bases lay between the germline ends. Germline V CDR1 and CDR2: SEHNR, FQNEAQ (reference sequence). This CDR3 comprises 15 residues. CDR3 protein: CASSLEDGRAYEQYF. CDR3 in DNA: TGTGCCAGCAGCTTAGAGGATGGCAGGGCCTACGAGCAGTACTTC.

V is TRBV4-3 and J is TRBJ2-5, with 11 nucleotides matching TRBD2. The junction had 8 bases not matched to a gene; V was cut back by 1 base and J by 4 bases. Germline-derived CDR1 and CDR2 are LGHNA and YSLEER. CDR3 length: 17 residues. The CDR3 DNA sequence: TGCGCCAGCAGCCAAGGACCTAGCGGGAGGAATGGAGAGACCCAGTACTTC. It encodes CASSQGPSGRNGETQYF.

The chain carries TRBV7-9 and TRBJ2-3, with D unresolved. Deletions cut 5 bases from V and 5 bases from J, with 8 bases between. There are 12 residues in the CDR3. CDR1 is SEHNR and CDR2 is FQNEAQ in the germline V gene (reference sequence). CDR3 protein: CASSPLKDTQYF. DNA for the CDR3: TGTGCCAGCAGCCCGTTGAAAGATACGCAGTATTTT.

This clonotype was seen only a few times. The chain is built from TRBV29-1 and TRBJ2-7; 8 positions agree with TRBD2. Germline-derived CDR1 and CDR2 are SQVTM and ANQGSEA. The CDR3 has 13 residues. Losses at the gene ends were 4 bases for V and 6 bases for J; bases not matched to a gene: 8. The CDR3 region has the DNA TGCAGCGTTGCTTTGCGGGAGGCGGGCGAGCAGTACTTC. It yields the protein CSVALREAGEQYF.

The chain has TRBV12-5 and TRBJ2-1, with 10 bases that match TRBD1. The V segment lost 6 bases and the J segment 2 bases; nucleotides outside the gene matches: 1. The CDR3 runs to 14 residues. Germline CDR1 and CDR2: LGHNT and FRNRAP. CDR3 amino acids: CASGDRGPYNEQFF. The CDR3 DNA is TGTGCTAGTGGAGACAGGGGGCCCTACAATGAGCAGTTCTTC.

This clonotype was counted at least ten times. V and J are TRBV18 and TRBJ1-6, with TRBD1 identical over 9 bases. This CDR3 is built from 16 residues. CDR1 is KGHSH, CDR2 LQKENI, per germline. J gave up 11 bases and V 5 bases, and 13 bases lay outside the gene matches. DNA of the CDR3: TGTGCCAGCTCAGCGTCCACCGCGACAGGGGGTCCACCCCTCCACTTT. Its protein is CASSASTATGGPPLHF. The whole variable domain, filled in from reference TRBV18 and TRBJ1-6, reads NAGVMQNPRHLVRRRGQEARLRCSPMKGHSHVYWYRQLPEEGLKFMVYLQKENIIDESGMPKERFSAEFPKEGPSILRIQQVVRGDSAAYFCASSASTATGGPPLHFGNGTRLTVT.

This clonotype was seen at least ten times. This sequence joins TRBV29-1 and TRBJ2-2; weak D call: TRBD1 (5 bases). The CDR3 runs to 11 residues. The germline CDR1 and CDR2 sequences are SQVTM and ANQGSEA. V lost 7 bases and J lost 8, with 11 bases in between. CDR3 coding DNA: TGCAGCGGGACAACCCAGGGGGAGCTGTTTTTT. This gives the protein CSGTTQGELFF.

This clonotype has at least ten counts. V usage is TRBV27 and J usage is TRBJ2-3; 7 bases line up with TRBD1. Trimming cost V 7 bases and J 0 bases; bases outside gene matches: 7. Germline loops: CDR1 MNHEY, CDR2 SMNVEV (reference sequence). The CDR3 loop spans 15 amino acids. CDR3 in DNA: TGTGCCAGCACCCCGACAGGGATTAGCACAGATACGCAGTATTTT. Amino acid sequence: CASTPTGISTDTQYF.